This T cell receptor (beta chain) stems from a study of identical twins. CDR1 is LGHNA, CDR2 YSLEER, per germline. This CDR3 contains 17 residues. V shed 0 bases and J 10 bases; nucleotides not matched to a gene: 12. TCRdb called the 5' RACE reads again in MiXCR, with one record for every CDR3 protein. In the table there are roughly 480,000 distinct CDR3 sequences, approximately 25% of which are singletons. Findings and limits, study-wide: For zero-insertion analyses, partial confounding could come from invariant MAIT and iNKT cells. Out-of-frame alpha sequences common to twins exhibited a surplus of low generation probability.

This clonotype was picked up a small number of times. Its antigen is currently unknown. This sample was shared with a second study, whose subject was T cells expressing NK-cell markers. That report notes: In the group of eight sequenced donors, seven were HCMV-seropositive and one was seronegative. Over 5 donors carried dominant NKG2C+ clonotypes that made up 1.0-7.0% of their CD8+ T cells.

The V call is TRBV4-3, the J call TRBJ2-1; 10 nucleotides agree with TRBD2. The receptor was isolated from a woman younger than 35 in good health. The sequenced sample consisted of CD4+ T cells sorted from blood. The CDR3 nucleotides are TGCGCCAGCAGCCAAGATCACCGGGCTAGCGGGAGAGGAGAGCAGTTCTTC. Translating gives CASSQDHRASGRGEQFF.